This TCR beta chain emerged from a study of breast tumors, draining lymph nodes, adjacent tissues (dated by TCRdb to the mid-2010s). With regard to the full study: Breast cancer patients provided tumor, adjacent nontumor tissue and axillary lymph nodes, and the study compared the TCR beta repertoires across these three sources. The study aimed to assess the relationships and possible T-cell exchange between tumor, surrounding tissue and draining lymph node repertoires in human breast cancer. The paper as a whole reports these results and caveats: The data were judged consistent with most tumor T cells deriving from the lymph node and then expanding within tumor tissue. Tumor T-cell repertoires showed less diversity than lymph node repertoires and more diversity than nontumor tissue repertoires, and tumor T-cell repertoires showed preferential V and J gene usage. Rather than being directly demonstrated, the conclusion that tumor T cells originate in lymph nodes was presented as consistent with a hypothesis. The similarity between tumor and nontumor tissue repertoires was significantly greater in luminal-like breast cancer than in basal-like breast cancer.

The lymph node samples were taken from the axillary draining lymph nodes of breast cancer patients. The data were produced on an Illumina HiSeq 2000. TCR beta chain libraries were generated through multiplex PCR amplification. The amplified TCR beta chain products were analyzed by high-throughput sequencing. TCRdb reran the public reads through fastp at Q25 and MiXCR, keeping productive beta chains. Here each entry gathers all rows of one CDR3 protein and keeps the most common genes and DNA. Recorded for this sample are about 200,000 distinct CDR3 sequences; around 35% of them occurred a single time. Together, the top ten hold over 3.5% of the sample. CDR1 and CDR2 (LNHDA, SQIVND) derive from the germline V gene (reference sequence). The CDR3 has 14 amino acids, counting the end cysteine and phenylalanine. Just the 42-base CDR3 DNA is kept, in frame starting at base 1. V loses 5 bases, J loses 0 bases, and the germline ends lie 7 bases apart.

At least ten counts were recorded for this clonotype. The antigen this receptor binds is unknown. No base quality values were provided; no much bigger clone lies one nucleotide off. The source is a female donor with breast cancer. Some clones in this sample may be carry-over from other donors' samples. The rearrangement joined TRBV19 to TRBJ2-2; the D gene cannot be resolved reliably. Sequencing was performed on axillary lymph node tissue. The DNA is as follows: TGTGCCAGTAGTCCCCAATCGAACACCGGGGAGCTGTTTTTT. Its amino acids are CASSPQSNTGELFF.